This record concerns one T cell receptor (beta chain) sequence. Its recognized antigen is unknown. No base qualities exist here, and no much larger clone lies one base off it. The data were taken from a study of spatial heterogeneity in lung cancer (dated 2019 in TCRdb). Regarding the study in general: The donors were 65 to 85 patients from the lung TRACERx cohort who had early-stage, untreated non-small cell lung cancer. Follow-up PBMC samples were sequenced whenever available, with a median time to follow-up of roughly 26 months after resection. Beta-chain transcripts were consistently detected in greater numbers than alpha-chain transcripts, which likely reflected higher beta-chain transcript abundance. In the raw uncorrected reads, each unique combination of TCR and UMI appeared on average more than ten times. In non-small cell lung cancer, the study quantitatively compared TCR alpha and beta repertoires across several tumor regions, matched nontumor lung, and blood. TCR repertoire features were related to nonsynonymous mutation counts determined by whole-exome sequencing of tumor tissue. Both alpha and beta chains were TCR-sequenced in samples taken at surgery, namely 220 tumor regions, around 70 matched nontumor lung samples and a few dozen PBMC samples.

The time point label, as the study defines it: blood at routine non-recurrence follow-up after resection. Without any cell sorting, TCR sequencing was performed on whole RNA extracted either from tumor and nontumor lung tissue or from cryopreserved PBMC samples. Only patients for whom sufficient RNA was available from at least two tumor regions were selected for TCR sequencing. The method was 5' RACE. The data were produced on a NextSeq 500. In the TCR library protocol, a unique molecular identifier was attached to each TCR cDNA molecule so that PCR and sequencing errors could be corrected. Per the authors' processing: TCR identification, UMI-based error correction and CDR3 extraction were all carried out with Decombinator tools. Expanded TCRs were defined as those above a frequency of 2 per 1,000, corresponding to the top 1% of the tumor frequency distribution. Rényi diversity was computed with the R vegan package after subsampling each repertoire 100 times to 5,000 TCRs. CDR3 similarity networks were built from amino acid triplet string-kernel similarity, with CDR3s being connected when pairwise similarity was above 0.82. TCRdb reworked the public reads: Q25 trimming with fastp, MiXCR clone assembly, productive beta chains retained. Every distinct CDR3 protein forms one entry, paired with its most common genes and DNA. The V and J calls and clone size are TCRdb's, not the authors'. The sample table shows 85,000 to 100,000 distinct CDR3 sequences, and less than 20% are seen once. The ten largest make up roughly 22% of the sample.

Results and caveats for the whole study, not just this receptor: Ubiquitous expanded tumor TCRs were found in blood more often at tumor resection than at routine follow-up. Confirming at a functional level the hypothesis that regional TCRs recognize regional mutations was considered to require additional single-cell paired TCR alpha and beta sequencing. Only around 15 patients were included in comparisons of baseline and follow-up blood repertoires.

The receptor comes from a male donor with early-stage non-small cell lung cancer. The sequencing here drew on PBMCs, taken at follow-up.

CDR3 loop: CATSDFRSSYNEQFF. The DNA is TGTGCCACCAGTGATTTTCGGAGCTCCTACAATGAGCAGTTCTTC. The chain joins TRBV24-1 to TRBJ2-1; the D segment cannot be called with confidence. Its CDR3 holds 15 amino acids, cysteine through phenylalanine. Of all the DNA, just the CDR3 is kept, 45 bases in frame from base 1. The V end loses 1 base and the J end loses 0 bases, and a stretch of 6 bases separates them. Per the germline V gene, KGHDR is the CDR1 and SFDVKD is the CDR2.